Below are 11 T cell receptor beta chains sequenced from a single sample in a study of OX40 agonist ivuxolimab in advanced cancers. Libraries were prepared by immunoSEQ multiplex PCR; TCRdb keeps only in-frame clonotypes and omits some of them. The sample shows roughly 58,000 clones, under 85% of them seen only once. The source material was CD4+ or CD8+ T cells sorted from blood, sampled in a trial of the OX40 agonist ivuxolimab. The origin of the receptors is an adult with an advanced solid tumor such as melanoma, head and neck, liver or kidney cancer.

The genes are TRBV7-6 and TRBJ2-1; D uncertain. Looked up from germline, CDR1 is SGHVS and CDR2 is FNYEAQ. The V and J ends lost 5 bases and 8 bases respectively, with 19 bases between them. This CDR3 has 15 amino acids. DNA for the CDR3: TGTGCCAGCAGCCCGACACTCGCCTCTGGGCATGAGCAGTTCTTC. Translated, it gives CASSPTLASGHEQFF.

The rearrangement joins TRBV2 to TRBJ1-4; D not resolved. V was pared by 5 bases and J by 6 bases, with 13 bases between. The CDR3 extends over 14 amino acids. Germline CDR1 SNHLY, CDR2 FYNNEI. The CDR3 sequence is CASSRAVTDEKLFF. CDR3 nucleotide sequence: TGTGCCAGCAGTCGGGCGGTGACCGATGAAAAACTGTTTTTT.

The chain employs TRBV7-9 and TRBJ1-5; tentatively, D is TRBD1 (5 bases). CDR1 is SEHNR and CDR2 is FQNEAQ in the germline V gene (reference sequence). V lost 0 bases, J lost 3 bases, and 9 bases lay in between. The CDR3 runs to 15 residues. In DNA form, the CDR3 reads TGTGCCAGCAGCTTAGCCACAGGCCCCAATCAGCCCCAGCATTTT. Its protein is CASSLATGPNQPQHF.

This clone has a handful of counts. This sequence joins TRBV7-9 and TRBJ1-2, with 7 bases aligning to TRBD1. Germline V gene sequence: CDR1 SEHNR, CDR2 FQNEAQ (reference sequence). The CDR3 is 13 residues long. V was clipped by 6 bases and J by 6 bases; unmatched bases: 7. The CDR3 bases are TGTGCCAGCAGAGGGGGCGGGTCCGATGGCTACACCTTC. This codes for CASRGGGSDGYTF. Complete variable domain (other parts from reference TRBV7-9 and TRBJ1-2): DTGVSQNPRHKITKRGQNVTFRCDPISEHNRLYWYRQTLGQGPEFLTYFQNEAQLEKSRLLSDRFSAERPKGSFSTLEIQRTEQGDSAMYLCASRGGGSDGYTFGSGTRLTVV.

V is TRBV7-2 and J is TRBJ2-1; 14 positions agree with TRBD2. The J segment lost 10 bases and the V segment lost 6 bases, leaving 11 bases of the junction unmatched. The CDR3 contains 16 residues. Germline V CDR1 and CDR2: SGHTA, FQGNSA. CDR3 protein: CASRDSGTSGGGEQFF. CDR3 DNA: TGTGCCAGCAGGGACTCCGGGACTAGCGGGGGTGGGGAGCAGTTCTTC.

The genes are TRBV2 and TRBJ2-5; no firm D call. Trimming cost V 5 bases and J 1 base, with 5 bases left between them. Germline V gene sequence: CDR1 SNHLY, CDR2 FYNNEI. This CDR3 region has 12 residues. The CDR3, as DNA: TGTGCCAGCAGTTCGAGCCAAGAGACCCAGTACTTC. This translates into CASSSSQETQYF.

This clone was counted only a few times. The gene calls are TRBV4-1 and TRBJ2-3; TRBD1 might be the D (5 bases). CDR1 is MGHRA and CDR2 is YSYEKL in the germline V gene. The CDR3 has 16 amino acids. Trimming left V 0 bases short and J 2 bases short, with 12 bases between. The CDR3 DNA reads TGCGCCAGCAGCCAAGATATGGGGCTCCTCACAGATACGCAGTATTTT. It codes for CASSQDMGLLTDTQYF.

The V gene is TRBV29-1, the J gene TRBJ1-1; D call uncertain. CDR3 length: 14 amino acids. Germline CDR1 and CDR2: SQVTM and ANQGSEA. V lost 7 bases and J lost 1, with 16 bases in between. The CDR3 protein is CSALWLYGNTEAFF. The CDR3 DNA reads TGCAGCGCACTCTGGTTGTATGGGAACACTGAAGCTTTCTTT.

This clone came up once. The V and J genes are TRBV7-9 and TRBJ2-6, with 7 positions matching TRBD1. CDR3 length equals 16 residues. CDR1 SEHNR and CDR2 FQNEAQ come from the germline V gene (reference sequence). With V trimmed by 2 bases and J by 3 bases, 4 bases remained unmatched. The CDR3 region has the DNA TGTGCCAGCAGCTTAAAGGGGGCGTATGGGGCCAACGTCCTGACTTTC. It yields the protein CASSLKGAYGANVLTF.

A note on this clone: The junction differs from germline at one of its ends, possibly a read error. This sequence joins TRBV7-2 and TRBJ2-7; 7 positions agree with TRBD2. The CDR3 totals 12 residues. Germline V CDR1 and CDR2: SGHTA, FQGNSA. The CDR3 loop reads CASSPPGEAGSF. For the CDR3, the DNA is TGTGCCAGCAGCCCGCCGGGAGAAGCGGGAAGCTTC.

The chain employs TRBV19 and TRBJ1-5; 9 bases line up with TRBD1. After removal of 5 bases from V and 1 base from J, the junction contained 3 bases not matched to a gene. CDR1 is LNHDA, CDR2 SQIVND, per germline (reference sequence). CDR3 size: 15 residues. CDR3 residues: CASSDRGFSNQPQHF. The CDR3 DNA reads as TGTGCCAGTAGTGACAGGGGGTTCAGCAATCAGCCCCAGCATTTT.